The 8 T cell receptor beta chains below all came from one sample that was sequenced in a study of technical replicates of blood from several donors. Using immunoSEQ multiplex PCR, the repertoire was profiled, and TCRdb retains in-frame clones only, with some absent. The sample includes about 97,000 clones, about 95% of them seen just once. What was sequenced was T cells isolated from PBMCs. All receptors derive from a human donor in good health.

The chain uses TRBV11-2 and TRBJ1-4; TRBD1 aligns across 8 bases. The CDR3 consists of 14 residues. CDR1 is SGHAT, CDR2 FQNNGV, per germline. V was pared by 2 bases and J by 5 bases, with 1 base of the junction left unmatched. CDR3 sequence: CASSLWTGNEKLFF. The CDR3 DNA sequence: TGTGCCAGCAGCTTATGGACAGGGAATGAAAAACTGTTTTTT.

The chain carries TRBV27 and TRBJ1-3; D unresolved. V shed 2 bases and J shed 8 bases, with 10 bases lying between them. Looked up from germline, CDR1 is MNHEY and CDR2 is SMNVEV (reference sequence). CDR3 length equals 13 residues. For the CDR3, the DNA is TGTGCCAGCAGTTTAATGTGGGAGGACACCATATATTTT. Amino acid sequence: CASSLMWEDTIYF.

The chain carries TRBV11-3 and TRBJ2-6; 10 nucleotides line up with TRBD1. The CDR3 runs 19 residues. V was clipped by 1 base and J by 4 bases; unmatched bases: 10. Per germline, CDR1 SGHNT and CDR2 YENEEA. CDR3 residues: CASSLGKGQGVRGANVLTF. The DNA for the CDR3 is TGTGCCAGCAGCTTAGGCAAAGGACAGGGGGTGAGAGGGGCCAACGTCCTGACTTTC.

The chain combines TRBV14 with TRBJ2-5; 8 positions agree with TRBD2. The J segment lost 1 base and the V segment lost 2 bases, leaving 6 bases of the junction unmatched. The germline V gene encodes CDR1 SGHDN and CDR2 FVKESK. The CDR3 covers 16 residues. CDR3 nucleotide sequence: TGTGCCAGCAGCCAAACTATAGCGGGACCCCAAGAGACCCAGTACTTC. It translates to CASSQTIAGPQETQYF. Full variable domain (missing parts from reference TRBV14 and TRBJ2-5): EAGVTQFPSHSVIEKGQTVTLRCDPISGHDNLYWYRRVMGKEIKFLLHFVKESKQDESGMPNNRFLAERTGGTYSTLKVQPAELEDSGVYFCASSQTIAGPQETQYFGPGTRLLVL.

The chain joins TRBV7-2 to TRBJ2-7; 10 bases line up with TRBD2. Per the germline V gene, CDR1 is SGHTA and CDR2 is FQGNSA. J gave up 5 bases and V 2 bases, and 9 bases lay outside the gene matches. The CDR3 runs to 16 residues. The CDR3 bases are TGTGCCAGCAGCTTATTGTCCGAGCGGGAGGGGGACGAGCAGTACTTC. As protein: CASSLLSEREGDEQYF.

The chain has TRBV10-3 and TRBJ2-2; TRBD2 aligns across 12 bases. V lost 3 bases to trimming and J lost 1 base; unmatched junction nucleotides: 6. Germline assignment: CDR1 ENHRY and CDR2 SYGVKD. The CDR3 totals 18 residues. CDR3 region: CAISENPSGGGNTGELFF. The CDR3, as DNA: TGTGCCATCAGTGAAAATCCTAGCGGGGGGGGGAACACCGGGGAGCTGTTTTTT.

This clone was counted a single time. This sequence joins TRBV7-9 and TRBJ2-2, with TRBD1 matching 12 bases. Germline V gene lookup returns CDR1 SEHNR and CDR2 FQNEAQ (reference sequence). V was pared by 5 bases and J by 6 bases, with 10 bases of the junction left unmatched. The CDR3 has 17 amino acids. CDR3 residues: CASSTLKGQGAPGELFF. DNA of the CDR3: TGTGCCAGCAGCACGCTGAAGGGACAGGGGGCGCCCGGGGAGCTGTTTTTT.

Written as DNA, the CDR3 is TGCGCCAGCAGCTTTGAAGGGGCGGTCAGTACGCAGTATTTT. It specifies CASSFEGAVSTQYF. J is TRBJ2-3 and V is TRBV5-1; the D gene is possibly TRBD1 (5 bases). V lost 2 bases to trimming and J lost 8 bases, with 15 bases between them. Germline loops: CDR1 SGHRS, CDR2 YFSETQ. The CDR3 spans 14 residues. The full variable domain, rest sourced from reference TRBV5-1 and TRBJ2-3, is KAGVTQTPRYLIKTRGQQVTLSCSPISGHRSVSWYQQTPGQGLQFLFEYFSETQRNKGNFPGRFSGRQFSNSRSEMNVSTLELGDSALYLCASSFEGAVSTQYFGPGTRLTVL.